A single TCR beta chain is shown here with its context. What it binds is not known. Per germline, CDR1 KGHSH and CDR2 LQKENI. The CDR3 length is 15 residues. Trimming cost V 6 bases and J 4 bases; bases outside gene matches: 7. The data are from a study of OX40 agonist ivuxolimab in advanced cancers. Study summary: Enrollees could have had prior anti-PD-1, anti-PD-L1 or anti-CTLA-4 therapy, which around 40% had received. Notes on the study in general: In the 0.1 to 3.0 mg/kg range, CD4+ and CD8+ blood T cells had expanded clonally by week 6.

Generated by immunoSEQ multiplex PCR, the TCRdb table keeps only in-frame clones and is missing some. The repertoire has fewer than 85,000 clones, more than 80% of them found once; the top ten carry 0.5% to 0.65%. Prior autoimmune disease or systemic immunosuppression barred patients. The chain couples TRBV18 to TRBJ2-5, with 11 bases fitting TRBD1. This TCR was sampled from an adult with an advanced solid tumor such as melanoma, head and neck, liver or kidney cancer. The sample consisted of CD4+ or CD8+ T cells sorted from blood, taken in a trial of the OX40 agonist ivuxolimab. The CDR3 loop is CASSRRGTGGETQYF. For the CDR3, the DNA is TGTGCCAGCTCTCGACGTGGGACAGGGGGAGAGACCCAGTACTTC.